The clone carrying this T cell receptor beta chain occurred once. Antigen unknown. This sample was included in a study of OX40 agonist ivuxolimab in advanced cancers. About the research overall: Dosing consisted of intravenous ivuxolimab at 0.01 to 10 mg/kg every 2 weeks.

Sampling times: baseline, cycle 4 day 1, cycle 7 day 1. CDR1 and CDR2 from the germline V gene are SQVTM and ANQGSEA. V was trimmed by 4 bases and J by 5 bases, leaving 14 bases between them. This CDR3 comprises 13 residues. Study-wide results and caveats: At doses 0.1 to 3.0 mg/kg, CD4+ and CD8+ clones expanded. The investigators did not determine what antigen specificity the expanded peripheral T cells had.

Clones were read by immunoSEQ multiplex PCR, and TCRdb kept only the in-frame ones, dropping some. The sample yields about 32,000 clones, 85% to 95% seen once. The sequenced sample was CD4+ or CD8+ T cells sorted from blood, obtained in a trial of the OX40 agonist ivuxolimab. This sequence originates from an adult with an advanced solid tumor such as melanoma, head and neck, liver or kidney cancer. J is TRBJ2-5 and V is TRBV29-1; D is unresolved. Here the CDR3 DNA reads TGCAGCGTTGTAGATCAAGGGTGGGAGACCCAGTACTTC. Protein sequence: CSVVDQGWETQYF.